The sample holds one count of the clone carrying this TCR beta chain. Its specificity is unknown. A junction end diverges from the germline sequence, so it may reflect a read error. The data originate from a study of tumor-infiltrating lymphocytes in primary liver carcinoma. Starting material of 500 to 600 ng total RNA yielded TCR beta cDNA via a constant-region primer. Three rounds of nested multiplex PCR with slightly modified ARM-PCR produced TCR beta libraries. Each CDR3 protein gets one entry after TCRdb re-called the multiplex PCR reads with MiXCR. The table shows approximately 99,000 distinct CDR3 sequences, with almost 70% occurring only once. From unsorted bulk tissue weighing 20-30 mg, DNA and RNA were co-extracted. Samples came from superior, inferior, lateral poles and tumor centre. Without exception, tumor samples held over 80% viable tumor cells. Study-wide results and limits: Just about 7-24% of leading clones were found in every one of five regions. Tumor region pairs shared more overlap than did tumor-adjacent and tumor-blood pairs.

The source of this sequence is a woman aged 60-75 years with primary liver carcinoma and hepatitis B virus infection. Sample: liver tumor tissue from sampling region 5. Subset specified: tumor region T5, tumor centre.

CDR3 loop: CASNTPRDSHYEQYF. In nucleotides, the CDR3 is TGTGCCAGCAATACCCCCCGGGACAGCCACTACGAGCAATACTTC. The chain has TRBV6-5 and TRBJ2-7; 7 bases are a match to TRBD1. The length of the CDR3 is 15 residues. Per the germline V gene, CDR1 is MNHEY and CDR2 is SVGAGI.